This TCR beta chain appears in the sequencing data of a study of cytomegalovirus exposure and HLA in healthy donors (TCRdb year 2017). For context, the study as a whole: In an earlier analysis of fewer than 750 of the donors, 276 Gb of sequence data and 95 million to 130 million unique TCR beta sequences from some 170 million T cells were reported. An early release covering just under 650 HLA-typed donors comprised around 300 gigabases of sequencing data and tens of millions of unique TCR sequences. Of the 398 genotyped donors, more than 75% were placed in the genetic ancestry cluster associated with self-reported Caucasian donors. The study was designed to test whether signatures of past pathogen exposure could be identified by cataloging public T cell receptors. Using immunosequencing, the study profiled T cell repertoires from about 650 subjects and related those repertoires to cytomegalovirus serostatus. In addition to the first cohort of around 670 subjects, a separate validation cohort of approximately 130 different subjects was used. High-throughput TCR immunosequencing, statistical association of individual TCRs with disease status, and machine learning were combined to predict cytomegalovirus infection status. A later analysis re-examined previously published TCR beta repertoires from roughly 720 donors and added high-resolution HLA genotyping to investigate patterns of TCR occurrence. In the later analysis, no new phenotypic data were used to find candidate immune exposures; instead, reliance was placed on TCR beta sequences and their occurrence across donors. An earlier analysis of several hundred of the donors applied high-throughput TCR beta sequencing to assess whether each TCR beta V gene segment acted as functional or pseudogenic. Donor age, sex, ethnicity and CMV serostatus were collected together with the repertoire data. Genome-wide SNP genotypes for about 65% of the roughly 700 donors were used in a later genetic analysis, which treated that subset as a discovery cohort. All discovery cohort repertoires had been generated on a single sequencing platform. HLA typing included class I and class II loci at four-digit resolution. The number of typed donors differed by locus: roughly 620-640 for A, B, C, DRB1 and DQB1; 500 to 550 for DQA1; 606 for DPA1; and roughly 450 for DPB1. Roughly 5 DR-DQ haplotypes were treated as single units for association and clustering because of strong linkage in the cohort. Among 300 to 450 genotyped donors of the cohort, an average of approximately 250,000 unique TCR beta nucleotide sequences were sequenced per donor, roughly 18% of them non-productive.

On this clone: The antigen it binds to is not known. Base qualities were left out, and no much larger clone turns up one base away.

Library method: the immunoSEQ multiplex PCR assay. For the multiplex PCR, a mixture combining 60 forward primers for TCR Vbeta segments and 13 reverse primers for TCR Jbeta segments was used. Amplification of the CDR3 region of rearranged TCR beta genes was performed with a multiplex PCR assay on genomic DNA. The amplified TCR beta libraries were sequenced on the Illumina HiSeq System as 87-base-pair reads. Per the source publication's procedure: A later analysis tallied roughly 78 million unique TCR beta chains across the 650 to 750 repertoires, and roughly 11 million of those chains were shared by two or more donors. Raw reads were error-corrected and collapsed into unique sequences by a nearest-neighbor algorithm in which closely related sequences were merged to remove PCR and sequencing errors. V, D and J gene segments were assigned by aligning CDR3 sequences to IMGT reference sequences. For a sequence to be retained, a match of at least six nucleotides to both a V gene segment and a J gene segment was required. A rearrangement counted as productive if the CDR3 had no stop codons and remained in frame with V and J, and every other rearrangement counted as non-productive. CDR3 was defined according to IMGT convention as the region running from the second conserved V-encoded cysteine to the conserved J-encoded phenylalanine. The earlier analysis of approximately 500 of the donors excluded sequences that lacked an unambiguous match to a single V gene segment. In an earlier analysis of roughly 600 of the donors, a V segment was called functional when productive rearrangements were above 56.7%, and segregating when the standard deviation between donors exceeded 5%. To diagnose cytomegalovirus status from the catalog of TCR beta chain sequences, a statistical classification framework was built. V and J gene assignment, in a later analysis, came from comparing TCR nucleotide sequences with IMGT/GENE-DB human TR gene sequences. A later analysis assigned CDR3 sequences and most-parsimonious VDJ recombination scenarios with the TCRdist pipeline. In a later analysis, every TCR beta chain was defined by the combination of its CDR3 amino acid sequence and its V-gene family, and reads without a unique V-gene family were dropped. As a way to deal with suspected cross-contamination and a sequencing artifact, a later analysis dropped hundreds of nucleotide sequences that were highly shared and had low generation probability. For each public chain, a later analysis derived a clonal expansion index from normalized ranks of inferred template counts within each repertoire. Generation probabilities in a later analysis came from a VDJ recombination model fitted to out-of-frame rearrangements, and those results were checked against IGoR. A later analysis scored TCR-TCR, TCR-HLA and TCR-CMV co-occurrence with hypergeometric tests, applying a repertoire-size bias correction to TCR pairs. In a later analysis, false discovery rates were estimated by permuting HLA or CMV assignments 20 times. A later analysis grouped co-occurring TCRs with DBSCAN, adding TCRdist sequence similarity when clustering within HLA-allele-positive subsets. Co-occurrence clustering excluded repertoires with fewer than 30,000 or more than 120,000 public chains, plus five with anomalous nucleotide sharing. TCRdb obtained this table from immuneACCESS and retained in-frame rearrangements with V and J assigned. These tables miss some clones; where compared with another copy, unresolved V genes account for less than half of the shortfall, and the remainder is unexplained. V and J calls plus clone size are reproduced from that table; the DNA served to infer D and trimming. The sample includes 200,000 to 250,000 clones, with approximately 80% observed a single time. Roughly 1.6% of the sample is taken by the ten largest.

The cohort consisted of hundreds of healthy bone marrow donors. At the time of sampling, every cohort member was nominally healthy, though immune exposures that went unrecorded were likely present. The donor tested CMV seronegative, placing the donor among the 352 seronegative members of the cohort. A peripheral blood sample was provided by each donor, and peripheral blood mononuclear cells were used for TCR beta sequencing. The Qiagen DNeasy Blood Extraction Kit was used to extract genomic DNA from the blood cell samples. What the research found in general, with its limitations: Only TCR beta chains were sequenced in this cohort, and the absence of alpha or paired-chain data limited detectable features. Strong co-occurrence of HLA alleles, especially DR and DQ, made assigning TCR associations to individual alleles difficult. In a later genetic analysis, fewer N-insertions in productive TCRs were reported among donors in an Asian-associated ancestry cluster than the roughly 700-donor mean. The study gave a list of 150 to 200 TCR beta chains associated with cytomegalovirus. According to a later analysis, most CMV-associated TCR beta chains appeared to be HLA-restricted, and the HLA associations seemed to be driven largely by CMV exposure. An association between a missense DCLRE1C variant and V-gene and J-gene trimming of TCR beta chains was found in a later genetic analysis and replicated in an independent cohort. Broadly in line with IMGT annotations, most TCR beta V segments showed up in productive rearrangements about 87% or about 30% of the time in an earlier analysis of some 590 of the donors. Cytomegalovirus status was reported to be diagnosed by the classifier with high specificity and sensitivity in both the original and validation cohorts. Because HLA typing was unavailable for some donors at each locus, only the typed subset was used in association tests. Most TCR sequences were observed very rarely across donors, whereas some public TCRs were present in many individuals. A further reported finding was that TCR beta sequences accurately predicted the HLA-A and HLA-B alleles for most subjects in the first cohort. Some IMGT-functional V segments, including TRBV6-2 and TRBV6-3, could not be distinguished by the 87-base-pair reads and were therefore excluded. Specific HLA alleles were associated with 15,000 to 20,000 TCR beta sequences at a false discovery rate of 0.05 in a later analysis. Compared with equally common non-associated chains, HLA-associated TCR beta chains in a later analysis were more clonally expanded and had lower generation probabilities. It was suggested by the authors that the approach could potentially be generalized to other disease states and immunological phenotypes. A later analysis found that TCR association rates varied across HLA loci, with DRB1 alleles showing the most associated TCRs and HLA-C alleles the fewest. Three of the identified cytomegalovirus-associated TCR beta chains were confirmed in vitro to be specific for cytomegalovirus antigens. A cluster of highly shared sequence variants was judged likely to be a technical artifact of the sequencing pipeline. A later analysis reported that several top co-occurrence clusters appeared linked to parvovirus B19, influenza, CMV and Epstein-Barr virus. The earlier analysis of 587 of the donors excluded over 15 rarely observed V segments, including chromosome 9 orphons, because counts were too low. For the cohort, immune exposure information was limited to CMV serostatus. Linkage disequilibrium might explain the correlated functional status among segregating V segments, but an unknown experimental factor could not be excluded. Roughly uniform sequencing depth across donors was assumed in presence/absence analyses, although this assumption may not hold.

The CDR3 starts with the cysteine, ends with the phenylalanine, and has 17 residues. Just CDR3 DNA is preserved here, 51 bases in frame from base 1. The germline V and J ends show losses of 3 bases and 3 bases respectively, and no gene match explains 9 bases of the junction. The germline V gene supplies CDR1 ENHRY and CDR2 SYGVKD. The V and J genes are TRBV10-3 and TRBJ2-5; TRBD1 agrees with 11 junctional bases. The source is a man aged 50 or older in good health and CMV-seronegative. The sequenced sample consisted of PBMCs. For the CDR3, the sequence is CAISDYSPGQGEETQYF. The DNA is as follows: TGTGCCATCAGTGATTATTCGCCGGGACAGGGGGAAGAGACCCAGTACTTC.